The 32 T cell receptor beta chains below all came from one sample that was sequenced in a study of cytomegalovirus exposure and HLA in healthy donors. Primers: 60 Vbeta forward and 13 Jbeta reverse. Clones were sequenced by immunoSEQ multiplex PCR, and TCRdb holds only the in-frame ones, with some missing. The sample includes around 97,000 clones, around three quarters of them seen just once. What was sequenced was PBMCs. The receptors originated from a woman between 18 and 30 years old in good health and CMV-seropositive.

This sequence joins TRBV19 and TRBJ2-7, with D tentatively TRBD2 (6 bases). This CDR3 has 16 amino acids. Germline V gene data show CDR1 as LNHDA and CDR2 as SQIVND (reference sequence). Trimming left V 2 bases short and J 0 bases short, with 14 bases between. The CDR3 spells CASSISGSGSSYEQYF. CDR3 coding DNA: TGTGCCAGTAGTATATCCGGGAGCGGGTCCTCCTACGAGCAGTACTTC.

The V and J genes are TRBV15 and TRBJ2-7, with 12 bases that match TRBD2. There are 20 residues in the CDR3. Trimming removed 0 bases from V and 3 bases from J; junction bases left unmatched: 15. From germline, CDR1 is LNHNV and CDR2 YYDKDF (reference sequence). The DNA for the CDR3 is TGTGCCACCAGCAGAGATCACGCACGGACTAGCGGGGCAACTTTCTACGAGCAGTACTTC. This translates into CATSRDHARTSGATFYEQYF.

This sequence joins TRBV18 and TRBJ1-1; a weak D match, TRBD1 (6 bases). The CDR3 runs 14 residues. CDR1 is KGHSH, CDR2 LQKENI, per germline. Trimming shortened V by 6 bases and J by 6 bases, and 17 bases separated the two germline ends. The CDR3 is CASSQGTPGSEAFF. The CDR3 DNA reads TGTGCCAGCTCTCAGGGGACCCCTGGTTCTGAAGCTTTCTTT.

This clone was counted once. The V gene is TRBV2, the J gene TRBJ1-4, with TRBD1 matching 10 bases. From germline, CDR1 is SNHLY and CDR2 FYNNEI. Germline trimming cut 4 bases from V and 10 bases from J; bases unmatched to any gene: 6. The CDR3 sequence is 14 residues long. The CDR3, as DNA: TGTGCCAGCAGTGCCGGGACAGGGGTGGTAAAACTGTTTTTT. It yields the protein CASSAGTGVVKLFF.

The sample holds a few counts of this clone. This chain links TRBV6-5 with TRBJ2-7, with 9 nucleotides matching TRBD2. Unmatched junction bases numbered 4, after V lost 7 bases and J lost 3 bases. The CDR3 totals 13 residues. Per the germline V gene, CDR1 is MNHEY and CDR2 is SVGAGI. The CDR3 DNA sequence: TGTGCCAGCATGGGACTAGCCCACTACGAGCAGTACTTC. It specifies CASMGLAHYEQYF.

Points on this clone: An end of the junction does not agree with germline; a read error may underlie this. The genes are TRBV18 and TRBJ1-2; 9 nucleotides agree with TRBD1. Germline V gene sequence: CDR1 KGHSH, CDR2 LQKENI. The CDR3 contains 12 residues. The CDR3 DNA is TGTGCCAGCTCACGTGTGACAGGGGGGCCCCTCTTC. Protein product: CASSRVTGGPLF.

This clone was observed a few times. This chain uses TRBV28 with TRBJ2-1; 9 positions match TRBD2. CDR3 length equals 17 residues. CDR1 and CDR2 (germline): MDHEN, SYDVKM. V was clipped by 8 bases and J by 9 bases; unmatched bases: 20. This CDR3 reads CASSNTVLAGELGEQFF. The CDR3 nucleotides are TGTGCCAGCTCCAATACGGTATTAGCGGGAGAGTTGGGTGAGCAGTTCTTC.

The rearrangement uses TRBV5-1 and TRBJ2-2; TRBD2 agrees at 14 bases. Germline lookup yields CDR1 SGHRS and CDR2 YFSETQ. The CDR3 totals 18 residues. Trimming removed 4 bases from V and 6 bases from J; junction bases left unmatched: 11. The CDR3, as DNA: TGCGCCAGCAGCACCGGGACTAGCGGGAGCGGATCAGCCGGGGAGCTGTTTTTT. Its translation is CASSTGTSGSGSAGELFF.

The chain combines TRBV4-1 with TRBJ1-4; 7 bases map to TRBD1. Per the germline V gene, CDR1 is MGHRA and CDR2 is YSYEKL. Trimming cost V 4 bases and J 10 bases; bases outside gene matches: 12. The CDR3 length is 15 residues. The CDR3 nucleotides are TGCGCCAGCAGCCGTTTACAGGGGAAGGAGGGAAAACTGTTTTTT. Its protein product is CASSRLQGKEGKLFF.

V usage is TRBV6-1 and J usage is TRBJ2-5, with a possible D match to TRBD2 (5 bases). V lost 0 bases, J lost 2 bases, and 10 bases lay in between. The CDR3 is made up of 15 amino acids. Germline assignment: CDR1 MNHNS and CDR2 SASEGT. The CDR3 region is CASSEAWRRQETQYF. In DNA form, the CDR3 reads TGTGCCAGCAGTGAAGCTTGGCGGAGGCAAGAGACCCAGTACTTC.

This sequence joins TRBV29-1 and TRBJ2-6; no reliable D call. The CDR3 spans 15 residues. Trimming left V 6 bases short and J 0 bases short, with 12 bases between. Germline CDR1 SQVTM, CDR2 ANQGSEA. DNA for the CDR3: TGCAGCGTGGAATGGCCGATCTCTGGGGCCAACGTCCTGACTTTC. Amino acids: CSVEWPISGANVLTF. The variable domain in full, with the rest retrieved from reference TRBV29-1 and TRBJ2-6, is SAVISQKPSRDICQRGTSLTIQCQVDSQVTMMFWYRQQPGQSLTLIATANQGSEATYESGFVIDKFPISRPNLTFSTLTVSNMSPEDSSIYLCSVEWPISGANVLTFGAGSRLTVL.

A few counts support this clone. The V gene is TRBV7-9, the J gene TRBJ2-5; the D gene is possibly TRBD1 (6 bases). There are 15 residues in the CDR3. Trimming left V 1 base short and J 5 bases short, with 14 bases between. From germline, CDR1 is SEHNR and CDR2 FQNEAQ (reference sequence). The DNA of the CDR3 is TGTGCCAGCAGCTTAGGGACAGCCCATGGGGAGACCCAGTACTTC. Its translation is CASSLGTAHGETQYF.

This chain joins TRBV6-1 and TRBJ2-3; 14 bases match TRBD2. Germline lookup yields CDR1 MNHNS and CDR2 SASEGT. V was pared by 4 bases and J by 8 bases, with 8 bases of the junction left unmatched. CDR3 length: 16 residues. The CDR3 region is CASSGTSGGPQGTQYF. The DNA for the CDR3 is TGTGCCAGCAGTGGGACTAGCGGGGGGCCCCAGGGTACGCAGTATTTT.

V usage is TRBV5-1 and J usage is TRBJ1-2; unclear D gene. There are 14 residues in the CDR3. Trimming removed 4 bases at V and 3 bases at J, with 13 bases between. CDR1 is SGHRS, CDR2 YFSETQ, per germline. For the CDR3, the DNA is TGCGCCAGCAGCCGATCCGGGAGCGACTATGGCTACACCTTC. As protein: CASSRSGSDYGYTF.

This sequence joins TRBV27 and TRBJ2-2; 7 nucleotides align to TRBD2. After removal of 1 base from V and 0 bases from J, the junction contained 5 bases not matched to a gene. The V gene's germline CDR1 is MNHEY and CDR2 SMNVEV (reference sequence). This CDR3 spans 17 amino acids. The CDR3 loop reads CASSLWSSGANTGELFF. CDR3 DNA: TGTGCCAGCAGTTTATGGTCTAGCGGAGCGAACACCGGGGAGCTGTTTTTT.

This clone was picked up a small number of times. The J gene is TRBJ2-3, the V gene TRBV27; TRBD2 aligns across 9 bases. The CDR3 extends over 15 amino acids. V shed 5 bases and J 3 bases; nucleotides not matched to a gene: 6. Germline CDR1 MNHEY, CDR2 SMNVEV (reference sequence). The CDR3 is CASSPPGLATDTQYF. The CDR3 DNA is TGTGCCAGCAGTCCCCCGGGACTAGCAACAGATACGCAGTATTTT.

The chain carries TRBV4-3 and TRBJ2-1, with D possibly TRBD2 on 6 matching bases. This CDR3 is 18 amino acids long. V was clipped by 1 base and J by 4 bases, with 20 bases between them. Germline V gives CDR1 LGHNA, CDR2 YSLEER. The CDR3 protein is CASSQGTSAGKLYNEQFF. The CDR3, as DNA: TGCGCCAGCAGCCAAGGTACTTCGGCGGGAAAATTATACAATGAGCAGTTCTTC.

The chain couples TRBV6-6 to TRBJ2-1; D is possibly TRBD1 (6 bases). Trimming removed 0 bases from V and 6 bases from J, with 9 bases in between. The CDR3 contains 14 residues. Germline values: CDR1 MNHNY, CDR2 SVGAGI (reference sequence). CDR3 amino acids: CASSYSGRGNEQFF. The CDR3 DNA reads TGTGCCAGCAGTTACTCGGGCAGGGGCAATGAGCAGTTCTTC.

CDR3 residues: CASSISGTGGYEQYF. DNA of the CDR3: TGTGCCAGTAGTATATCCGGGACAGGGGGCTACGAGCAGTACTTC. V and J are TRBV19 and TRBJ2-7; 11 nucleotides line up with TRBD1. Unmatched junction bases numbered 3, after V lost 2 bases and J lost 3 bases. The germline V gene encodes CDR1 LNHDA and CDR2 SQIVND (reference sequence). The CDR3 consists of 15 residues.

This chain connects TRBV7-8 to TRBJ1-5; TRBD1 agrees at 8 bases. Trimming at V came to 5 bases and at J to 5 bases, leaving 11 bases not matched to a gene. The CDR3 is 16 residues long. Germline-derived CDR1 and CDR2 are SGHVS and FQNEAQ. DNA for the CDR3: TGTGCCAGCAGCCCGGGGGTCAGGGGGCTCCATCAGCCCCAGCATTTT. Protein sequence: CASSPGVRGLHQPQHF.

The V and J genes are TRBV7-6 and TRBJ2-3, with 8 nucleotides matching TRBD1. V dropped 5 bases and J dropped 1; count of bases not matched to a gene: 8. The germline V gene has CDR1 SGHVS and CDR2 FNYEAQ. The CDR3 runs to 16 residues. The CDR3 here is CASSPTSGQGTDTQYF. The CDR3 region has the DNA TGTGCCAGCAGCCCAACCTCGGGACAGGGCACAGATACGCAGTATTTT.

This clone came up once. The genes are TRBV5-1 and TRBJ2-3; D gene ambiguous. Trimming removed 3 bases from V and 4 bases from J, with 18 bases in between. The length of the CDR3 is 16 residues. From germline, CDR1 is SGHRS and CDR2 YFSETQ. For the CDR3, the DNA is TGCGCCAGCAGCTCGTTGACGGGTTCGTCTGCAGATACGCAGTATTTT. Translating gives CASSSLTGSSADTQYF. The variable domain in full, completed from reference TRBV5-1 and TRBJ2-3, reads KAGVTQTPRYLIKTRGQQVTLSCSPISGHRSVSWYQQTPGQGLQFLFEYFSETQRNKGNFPGRFSGRQFSNSRSEMNVSTLELGDSALYLCASSSLTGSSADTQYFGPGTRLTVL.

This chain uses TRBV5-1 with TRBJ1-6; tentatively, D is TRBD1 (5 bases). Germline V lookup: CDR1 SGHRS, CDR2 YFSETQ. The CDR3 consists of 16 residues. The V end was cut by 0 bases, the J end by 2 bases, with 9 bases between. CDR3 sequence (DNA): TGCGCCAGCAGCTTGGCAGGGTCAACCTATAATTCACCCCTCCACTTT. This codes for CASSLAGSTYNSPLHF.

The V call is TRBV15, the J call TRBJ2-5; TRBD2 agrees at 10 bases. The junction had 5 bases not matched to a gene; V was cut back by 5 bases and J by 5 bases. The CDR3 spans 14 residues. Germline CDR1 reads LNHNV; CDR2 reads YYDKDF (reference sequence). CDR3 in DNA: TGTGCCACCAGCGGGGGACTAGCGTGGGAGACCCAGTACTTC. It codes for CATSGGLAWETQYF.

The chain joins TRBV14 to TRBJ2-1, with 15 bases matching TRBD2. CDR1 and CDR2 from the germline V gene are SGHDN and FVKESK. V gave up 1 base and J gave up 6 bases; unmatched junction bases: 10. This CDR3 has 19 residues. CDR3 DNA: TGTGCCAGCAGCCAAGCTACGGGACTAGCGGGGGGCAGGGTCAATGAGCAGTTCTTC. Its translation: CASSQATGLAGGRVNEQFF. Filled out from reference TRBV14 and TRBJ2-1, the complete variable domain reads EAGVTQFPSHSVIEKGQTVTLRCDPISGHDNLYWYRRVMGKEIKFLLHFVKESKQDESGMPNNRFLAERTGGTYSTLKVQPAELEDSGVYFCASSQATGLAGGRVNEQFFGPGTRLTVL.

This rearrangement joins TRBV6-1 to TRBJ2-5, with a possible D match to TRBD2 (6 bases). The germline V and J ends were trimmed by 6 bases and 1 base, with 12 bases remaining between them. The CDR3 is 14 amino acids. Germline CDR1 reads MNHNS; CDR2 reads SASEGT. The CDR3 nucleotides read TGTGCCAGCAGAACTAGCTACGGCCAAGAGACCCAGTACTTC. It codes for CASRTSYGQETQYF.

This clone has only one observation. The chain combines TRBV19 with TRBJ1-1; D remains unclear. Germline-derived CDR1 and CDR2 are LNHDA and SQIVND (reference sequence). With 5 bases removed from V and 1 base from J, the gap between germline ends came to 8 bases. The CDR3 runs to 13 residues. This CDR3 reads CASSWERNTEAFF. CDR3 coding DNA: TGTGCCAGTAGTTGGGAGAGGAACACTGAAGCTTTCTTT. The variable domain in full, with the rest retrieved from reference TRBV19 and TRBJ1-1, is DGGITQSPKYLFRKEGQNVTLSCEQNLNHDAMYWYRQDPGQGLRLIYYSQIVNDFQKGDIAEGYSVSREKKESFPLTVTSAQKNPTAFYLCASSWERNTEAFFGQGTRLTVV.

The genes are TRBV27 and TRBJ2-3; 10 nucleotides agree with TRBD1. The germline CDR1 and CDR2 sequences are MNHEY and SMNVEV (reference sequence). The CDR3 is made up of 15 amino acids. After removal of 3 bases from V and 3 bases from J, the junction contained 3 bases not matched to a gene. The DNA for the CDR3 is TGTGCCAGCAGTTTTTTGGGACAGGGGACAGATACGCAGTATTTT. It specifies CASSFLGQGTDTQYF.

This clone came up a few times. This chain connects TRBV7-9 to TRBJ2-3; D may be TRBD1 (5 bases). V lost 4 bases and J 1 base, leaving 15 bases between the germline ends. This CDR3 region has 16 residues. The germline CDR1 and CDR2 sequences are SEHNR and FQNEAQ (reference sequence). The CDR3 reads CASSSAGADGTDTQYF. The DNA of the CDR3 is TGTGCCAGCAGCTCCGCTGGGGCCGACGGCACAGATACGCAGTATTTT.

The gene calls are TRBV12-5 and TRBJ2-7; D is possibly TRBD2 (5 bases). CDR1 is LGHNT and CDR2 is FRNRAP in the germline V gene. The V and J ends lost 6 bases and 6 bases respectively, with 9 bases between them. This CDR3 contains 11 residues. The CDR3 loop reads CASGPRGEQYF. The DNA for the CDR3 is TGTGCTAGTGGCCCCCGGGGCGAGCAGTACTTC.

The CDR3 DNA follows: TGTGCCAGCAGCTTAACGGCGACGGGAGGGGACAATGAGCAGTTCTTC. Its translation is CASSLTATGGDNEQFF. V is TRBV7-2 and J is TRBJ2-1, with 8 bases identical to TRBD2. In germline, CDR1 is SGHTA, CDR2 FQGNSA. V dropped 2 bases and J dropped 5; count of bases not matched to a gene: 8. This CDR3 spans 16 amino acids.

CDR3 sequence: CASSQSVAGGPGDTQYF. The CDR3 DNA sequence: TGTGCCAGCAGCCAATCGGTAGCGGGGGGGCCTGGAGATACGCAGTATTTT. The J gene is TRBJ2-3, the V gene TRBV4-2; 11 bases fit TRBD2. Trimming removed 2 bases from V and 5 bases from J; junction bases left unmatched: 9. This CDR3 has 17 residues. Per germline, CDR1 LGHNA and CDR2 YNFKEQ.